These T cell receptor beta chains were read from a single sample in a study of T-cell memory formation after mild COVID-19. TCRdb fed the 5' RACE reads into MiXCR, producing one record per CDR3 protein. The repertoire holds around 510,000 distinct CDR3 sequences, with about a fifth as singletons. The sample taken for sequencing was PBMCs or a T cell subset sorted from them (not recorded which). These receptors were obtained from an adult woman who had mild COVID-19 (a few samples of this study predate the infection). Cell type and time point are not known. CDR3s include the opening cysteine and the closing phenylalanine or tryptophan. D genes are given only for firm matches.

TRBD1 TRBJ1-1 TRBV29-1 CSVDGGQRRTEAFF
. TRBJ2-1 TRBV7-9 CASSPTAPINEQFF
TRBD2 TRBJ2-4 TRBV15 CATSRGTSGAKNIQYF
. TRBJ1-1 TRBV3-1 CASSPGQVNTEAFF
. TRBJ1-1 TRBV7-2 CASSLGLGQYTEAFF
TRBD2 TRBJ2-7 TRBV24-1 CATSDVYYGTNLYEQYF
TRBD2 TRBJ2-1 TRBV6-5 CASTYSGRRDNNEQFF
. TRBJ1-2 TRBV6-1 CASSEVGAVPYGYTF
. TRBJ1-4 TRBV6-5 CASSRQGKKLFF
. TRBJ1-2 TRBV3-1 CASSQYYGYTF
. TRBJ2-2 TRBV30 CAWKSTADTGELFF
. TRBJ2-4 TRBV7-2 CASSLTDGGMDKNIQYF
TRBD1 TRBJ2-7 TRBV4-1 CASSHGTDYEQYF
. TRBJ2-5 TRBV7-9 CASSWSREQGEKTQYF
TRBD1 TRBJ1-2 TRBV12-3/TRBV12-4 CASSSTGEGYTF
. TRBJ2-2 TRBV20-1 CSARDRGQGLANTGELFF
TRBD2 TRBJ2-3 TRBV9 CASRGGDAVTQYF
. TRBJ1-2 TRBV7-6 CASSSRTGSYGYTF
TRBD1 TRBJ2-5 TRBV5-1 CASRKGQGGETQYF
. TRBJ2-3 TRBV2 CASSAGTEDLSTDTQYF
TRBD1 TRBJ1-2 TRBV12-3/TRBV12-4 CASTQTGFYGYTF
TRBD2 TRBJ2-1 TRBV12-3/TRBV12-4 CASRSSGASREQFF
. TRBJ2-2 TRBV6-5 CASSYSSGPGELFF
TRBD2 TRBJ2-2 TRBV4-1 CASSRGLAGGSGELFF
. TRBJ1-5 TRBV7-8 CASSLAQGMQPQHF
. TRBJ2-5 TRBV3-1 CASSQVATQYF
. TRBJ1-5 TRBV20-1 CSARAAVGDQPQHF
. TRBJ2-7 TRBV11-2 CASSLLRGDRALYEQYF
TRBD2 TRBJ2-2 TRBV5-1 CASSPTSRNGELFF
TRBD1 TRBJ1-6 TRBV5-1 CASSLAGQGNNSPLHF
TRBD1 TRBJ2-7 TRBV5-6 CASSLSDRGRYEQYF
TRBD2 TRBJ2-1 TRBV27 CASSFGGGDSNEQFF
. TRBJ1-3 TRBV5-1 CASSLAVGGGPGNTIYF
. TRBJ2-2 TRBV11-2 CASRGFRNTGELFF
. TRBJ1-2 TRBV27 CASTPRYRLHYGYTF
. TRBJ1-1 TRBV6-5 CASNPGSRTDMNTEAFF
TRBD2 TRBJ2-5 TRBV7-2 CASSLMGLAGRQETQYF
TRBD2 TRBJ2-3 TRBV19 CASSIGLAGADTQYF
. TRBJ2-5 TRBV7-9 CASSLGPRFEETQYF
TRBD1 TRBJ2-4 TRBV27 CASFHHNRDRVLSIQYF
TRBD1 TRBJ2-3 TRBV12-3/TRBV12-4 CASSGPGQGADTQYF
TRBD2 TRBJ2-7 TRBV7-2 CASSPRRGGSLYEQYF
. TRBJ2-2 TRBV25-1 CASSEGGTGELFF
. TRBJ2-1 TRBV10-3 CAISESIRLEQFF
. TRBJ2-1 TRBV24-1 CATSGSGYEQFF
TRBD1 TRBJ1-4 TRBV7-9 CASSRQGEKLFF
TRBD1 TRBJ2-7 TRBV24-1 CATSDPTGDRYEQYF
TRBD2 TRBJ2-7 TRBV27 CASSSQGTSGTYEQYF
. TRBJ2-7 TRBV12-3/TRBV12-4 CASLGGGYEQYF
. TRBJ2-3 TRBV7-8 CASSLRGGHSTDTQYF
. TRBJ1-5 TRBV6-1 CASSEGGGVNQPQHF
TRBD2 TRBJ2-3 TRBV5-1 CASRDSGVRYTQYF
. TRBJ2-1 TRBV5-4 CASSRRDTVYNEQFF
TRBD2 TRBJ2-5 TRBV24-1 CATSDPRLAQETQYF
. TRBJ1-3 TRBV24-1 CATSDPSTGNTIYF
TRBD1 TRBJ2-1 TRBV12-3/TRBV12-4 CASSPTGVVNEQFF
. TRBJ1-2 TRBV7-9 CASTLIGRRGYTF